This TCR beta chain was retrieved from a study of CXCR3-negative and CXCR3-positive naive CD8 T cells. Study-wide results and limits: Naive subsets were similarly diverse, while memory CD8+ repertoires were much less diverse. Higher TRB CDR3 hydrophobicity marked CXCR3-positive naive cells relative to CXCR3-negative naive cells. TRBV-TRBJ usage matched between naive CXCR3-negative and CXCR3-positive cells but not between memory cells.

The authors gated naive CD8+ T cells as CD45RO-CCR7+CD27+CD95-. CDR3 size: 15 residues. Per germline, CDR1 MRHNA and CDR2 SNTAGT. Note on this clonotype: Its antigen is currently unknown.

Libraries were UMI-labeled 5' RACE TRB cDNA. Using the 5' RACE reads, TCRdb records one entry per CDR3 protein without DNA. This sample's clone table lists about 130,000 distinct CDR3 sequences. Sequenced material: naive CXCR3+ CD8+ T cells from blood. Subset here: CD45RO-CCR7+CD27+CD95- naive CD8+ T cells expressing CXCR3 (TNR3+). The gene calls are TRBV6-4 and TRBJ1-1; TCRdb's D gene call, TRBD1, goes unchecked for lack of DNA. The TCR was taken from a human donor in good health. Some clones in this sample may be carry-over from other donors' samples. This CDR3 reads CASSDSVRGATEAFF.